This T cell receptor beta chain was retrieved from a study of blood T cell repertoires in COVID-19. Study background: In each case, the material was cDNA or gDNA derived from T cells, B-cell-depleted T cells, or PBMCs.

Data came from immunoSEQ multiplex PCR; TCRdb stores just in-frame clones and leaves some out. The sample records about 210,000 clones, approximately 85% being singletons. Sequenced sample: peripheral blood. This receptor was obtained from a middle-aged man with COVID-19, enrolled during active disease.

As DNA, the CDR3 is TGTGCCAGCAACCACTATGCGGGTTCCTACGAGCAGTACTTC. Its protein product is CASNHYAGSYEQYF. This rearrangement joins TRBV6-5 to TRBJ2-7, with D possibly matching TRBD2 (5 bases). Between the trimmed V and J ends, which lost 7 bases and 1 base, there was a span of 14 bases. This CDR3 is built from 14 residues. Germline loops: CDR1 MNHEY, CDR2 SVGAGI.